The 30 T cell receptor beta chains below all came from one sample that was sequenced in a study of OX40 agonist ivuxolimab in advanced cancers. This table comes from immunoSEQ multiplex PCR, and its TCRdb copy is limited to in-frame clones, with some not included. The sample consists of 35,000 to 50,000 clones, about 90% of them appearing once. This material consisted of CD4+ or CD8+ T cells sorted from blood, taken in a trial of the OX40 agonist ivuxolimab. The receptors derive from an adult with an advanced solid tumor such as melanoma, head and neck, liver or kidney cancer.

The rearrangement links TRBV5-1 to TRBJ1-4, with a weak D call TRBD1 (6 bases). Looked up from germline, CDR1 is SGHRS and CDR2 is YFSETQ. V gave up 0 bases and J gave up 6 bases, with 6 bases separating them. The CDR3 consists of 13 residues. In DNA form, the CDR3 reads TGCGCCAGCAGCTTGGCAGGGGATGAAAAACTGTTTTTT. Translated: CASSLAGDEKLFF.

This chain joins TRBV7-9 and TRBJ2-5; 10 bases agree with TRBD1. V trimming: 5 bases; J trimming: 8 bases; junction bases outside the gene matches: 11. Germline V lookup: CDR1 SEHNR, CDR2 FQNEAQ (reference sequence). CDR3 length: 15 amino acids. Here the CDR3 reads CASSPRDRDRGTQYF. CDR3 DNA sequence: TGTGCCAGCAGCCCGAGGGACAGGGACAGGGGAACCCAGTACTTC.

This chain uses TRBV28 with TRBJ2-3, with 13 bases matching TRBD2. The germline V gene has CDR1 MDHEN and CDR2 SYDVKM. CDR3 length: 17 residues. Unmatched junction bases numbered 13, after V lost 8 bases and J lost 5 bases. The CDR3 nucleotides are TGTGCCAGCGAAGTCAGGACTAGCGGGAGTGTTTTAGATACGCAGTATTTT. This gives the protein CASEVRTSGSVLDTQYF.

The gene calls are TRBV6-1 and TRBJ2-2; a possible D gene is TRBD1 (5 bases). The CDR3 totals 15 residues. V lost 3 bases to trimming and J lost 6 bases, with 14 bases between them. CDR1 and CDR2 from the germline V gene are MNHNS and SASEGT. The DNA for the CDR3 is TGTGCCAGCAGTGATGGGGCAGGGTGGGCCGGGGAGCTGTTTTTT. Translated, it gives CASSDGAGWAGELFF.

This clone was picked up a small number of times. This sequence joins TRBV29-1 and TRBJ1-2; D remains unclear. The CDR3 is 12 residues long. Germline CDR1 and CDR2: SQVTM and ANQGSEA. Trimming removed 3 bases from V and 4 bases from J, with 9 bases in between. The CDR3: CSVDDYGYGYTF. DNA of the CDR3: TGCAGCGTTGACGACTACGGCTATGGCTACACCTTC.

The chain has TRBV5-1 and TRBJ2-3; 14 bases are a match to TRBD2. Unmatched junction bases numbered 5, after V lost 3 bases and J lost 5 bases. The CDR3 contains 16 residues. Germline CDR1 SGHRS, CDR2 YFSETQ. DNA of the CDR3: TGCGCCAGCAGCTCGGGACTAGCGGGAGCTGGAGATACGCAGTATTTT. It translates to CASSSGLAGAGDTQYF.

The count of this clone is one. J is TRBJ2-2 and V is TRBV5-1; 8 nucleotides align to TRBD2. The ends lost 6 bases at V and 2 bases at J; junction bases unmatched: 9. Germline V CDR1 and CDR2: SGHRS, YFSETQ. This CDR3 spans 16 amino acids. CDR3: CASNPLTSGNTGELFF. CDR3 DNA: TGCGCCAGCAACCCTTTAACTAGCGGTAACACCGGGGAGCTGTTTTTT.

The chain uses TRBV6-5 and TRBJ2-7; a weak D match, TRBD2 (5 bases). Deletions cut 6 bases from V and 4 bases from J, with 10 bases between. In germline, CDR1 is MNHEY, CDR2 SVGAGI. This CDR3 contains 12 residues. The CDR3 nucleotides are TGTGCCAGCAGAAGGACTCAATACGAGCAGTACTTC. This translates into CASRRTQYEQYF.

Concerning this clone: Germline and junction disagree at one end, which may indicate a read error. This chain uses TRBV6-1 with TRBJ1-4; D gene uncertain. This CDR3 has 12 residues. Germline V CDR1 and CDR2: MNHNS, SASEGT. DNA for the CDR3: TGTGCCAGCATGTCAACTGATGAAAAACTGTTTTTT. Protein sequence: CASMSTDEKLFF.

V usage is TRBV6-1 and J usage is TRBJ2-7; D is perhaps TRBD2 (6 bases). CDR3 length: 12 amino acids. Germline CDR1 is MNHNS and CDR2 is SASEGT. Trimming removed 8 bases from V and 3 bases from J, with 11 bases in between. CDR3 sequence reads: CASGLARYEQYF. CDR3 DNA: TGTGCCAGCGGTCTAGCGCGCTACGAGCAGTACTTC.

The chain joins TRBV15 to TRBJ2-3; D ambiguous. This CDR3 comprises 12 residues. Germline-derived CDR1 and CDR2 are LNHNV and YYDKDF (reference sequence). The V and J ends lost 2 bases and 3 bases respectively, with 3 bases between them. In DNA, the CDR3 is TGTGCCACCAGCAGAAAAACAGATACGCAGTATTTT. This gives the protein CATSRKTDTQYF.

The V gene is TRBV7-9, the J gene TRBJ2-7, with D uncertain. CDR1 and CDR2 from the germline V gene are SEHNR and FQNEAQ (reference sequence). Between the trimmed V and J ends, which lost 5 bases and 4 bases, there was a span of 6 bases. The CDR3 is made up of 11 amino acids. The CDR3 nucleotides read TGTGCCAGCAGCGACTGGTACGAGCAGTACTTC. Its translation is CASSDWYEQYF.

This clone occurred a few times. This chain links TRBV30 with TRBJ1-6; no clear D. This CDR3 is built from 12 residues. V dropped 1 base and J dropped 9 bases, with 7 bases sitting between them. Germline CDR1 and CDR2: GTSNPN and SVGIG (reference sequence). The CDR3 DNA follows: TGTGCCTGGAGTGACCAGCTTTCACCCCTCCACTTT. It is translated as CAWSDQLSPLHF. Using reference TRBV30 and TRBJ1-6 for the parts outside the CDR3, the full variable domain is SQTIHQWPATLVQPVGSPLSLECTVEGTSNPNLYWYRQAAGRGLQLLFYSVGIGQISSEVPQNLSASRPQDRQFILSSKKLLLSDSGFYLCAWSDQLSPLHFGNGTRLTVT.

The V and J genes are TRBV5-1 and TRBJ1-4; D is undetermined. V was pared by 0 bases and J by 0 bases, with 6 bases between. The germline V gene encodes CDR1 SGHRS and CDR2 YFSETQ. CDR3 length: 15 residues. In DNA, the CDR3 is TGCGCCAGCAGCTTGGGGGCCTCAACTAATGAAAAACTGTTTTTT. The encoded protein is CASSLGASTNEKLFF.

This clone was recorded only once. The rearrangement joins TRBV6-5 to TRBJ2-1; D is possibly TRBD2 (6 bases). The CDR3 has 16 residues. The germline V gene has CDR1 MNHEY and CDR2 SVGAGI. V was shortened by 2 bases and J by 4 bases, with 15 bases between the two germline ends. CDR3 DNA: TGTGCCAGCAGTTACACGCTCGCGGAGGGTTACAATGAGCAGTTCTTC. Its protein product is CASSYTLAEGYNEQFF.

The V gene is TRBV15, the J gene TRBJ2-2; a weak D match, TRBD1 (6 bases). V lost 2 bases to trimming and J lost 3 bases, with 10 bases between them. The CDR3 spans 15 residues. Germline lookup yields CDR1 LNHNV and CDR2 YYDKDF (reference sequence). The DNA of the CDR3 is TGTGCCACCAGCAGACAGGGGATAGACACCGGGGAGCTGTTTTTT. This gives the protein CATSRQGIDTGELFF.

This chain links TRBV11-1 with TRBJ2-3; possibly TRBD1 for D (5 bases). V was trimmed by 6 bases and J by 1 base, leaving 17 bases between them. The CDR3 sequence is 16 residues long. Germline V gene data show CDR1 as SGHAT and CDR2 as FQDESV (reference sequence). CDR3 coding DNA: TGTGCCAGCAGTCGCCTAGTTTGGGGCGGCACAGATACGCAGTATTTT. This codes for CASSRLVWGGTDTQYF.

The chain is built from TRBV10-3 and TRBJ2-7; 10 bases align to TRBD1. CDR1 and CDR2 from the germline V gene are ENHRY and SYGVKD. This CDR3 has 14 amino acids. The ends lost 8 bases at V and 4 bases at J; junction bases unmatched: 8. CDR3 in amino acids: CAIAPGTGVYEQYF. The CDR3 DNA reads TGTGCCATCGCCCCCGGGACAGGGGTTTACGAGCAGTACTTC.

The chain carries TRBV6-4 and TRBJ2-7; 7 positions agree with TRBD1. J was trimmed by 3 bases and V by 5 bases; bases with no gene match: 7. This CDR3 region has 14 residues. Germline V lookup: CDR1 MRHNA, CDR2 SNTAGT. CDR3 nucleotide sequence: TGTGCCAGCAGTCTACGACAGGGAGACTACGAGCAGTACTTC. It encodes CASSLRQGDYEQYF.

The V gene is TRBV2, the J gene TRBJ1-1; 7 bases align to TRBD1. With 3 bases clipped from V and 5 bases from J, the junction kept 9 bases outside the gene matches. The V gene's germline CDR1 is SNHLY and CDR2 FYNNEI. This CDR3 region has 15 residues. The chain's CDR3 is CASSERQGLGTEAFF. In DNA form, the CDR3 reads TGTGCCAGCAGTGAGCGACAGGGTTTAGGGACTGAAGCTTTCTTT.

This clone was detected only once. This rearrangement joins TRBV2 to TRBJ2-5; D remains unclear. CDR1 is SNHLY and CDR2 is FYNNEI in the germline V gene. V was cut by 7 bases and J by 7 bases, with 10 bases left in between. CDR3 length equals 11 residues. CDR3 nucleotides: TGTGCCAGCAAATTACCAGGGACCCAGTACTTC. Translated, it gives CASKLPGTQYF.

The chain couples TRBV6-6 to TRBJ1-1; 7 bases map to TRBD1. The CDR3 loop spans 13 amino acids. V was pared by 8 bases and J by 4 bases, with 7 bases of the junction left unmatched. CDR1 and CDR2 (germline): MNHNY, SVGAGI (reference sequence). CDR3 protein: CASRQGQATEAFF. The CDR3 nucleotides read TGTGCCAGCCGACAGGGTCAAGCCACTGAAGCTTTCTTT.

This clone appeared a few times. J is TRBJ1-5 and V is TRBV6-5; D is uncertain. In germline, CDR1 is MNHEY, CDR2 SVGAGI. This CDR3 spans 14 amino acids. V dropped 6 bases and J dropped 2 bases, with 11 bases sitting between them. Here the CDR3 reads CASRLEVGNQPQHF. The CDR3 DNA follows: TGTGCCAGCAGACTTGAGGTAGGCAATCAGCCCCAGCATTTT.

The chain has TRBV9 and TRBJ2-1; 11 bases map to TRBD2. There are 16 residues in the CDR3. With V trimmed by 0 bases and J by 4 bases, 3 bases remained unmatched. The germline gives CDR1 SGDLS, CDR2 YYNGEE. This CDR3 is CASSVGLAGQYNEQFF. DNA for the CDR3: TGTGCCAGCAGCGTAGGACTAGCGGGGCAATACAATGAGCAGTTCTTC. The full variable domain, its missing parts supplied by reference TRBV9 and TRBJ2-1, is DSGVTQTPKHLITATGQRVTLRCSPRSGDLSVYWYQQSLDQGLQFLIQYYNGEERAKGNILERFSAQQFPDLHSELNLSSLELGDSALYFCASSVGLAGQYNEQFFGPGTRLTVL.

This chain connects TRBV5-8 to TRBJ1-3; 7 nucleotides agree with TRBD1. This CDR3 has 15 amino acids. V shed 5 bases and J 0 bases; nucleotides not matched to a gene: 5. CDR1 is SGHTS and CDR2 is YDEGEE in the germline V gene. The DNA for the CDR3 is TGTGCCAGCAGTAAAGCAGGGGGCTCTGGAAACACCATATATTTT. Encoded protein: CASSKAGGSGNTIYF.

The chain employs TRBV25-1 and TRBJ2-7; 10 bases are a match to TRBD2. The length of the CDR3 is 14 residues. With 10 bases clipped from V and 1 base from J, the junction kept 7 bases outside the gene matches. The germline V gene has CDR1 MGHDK and CDR2 SYGVNS. The CDR3 is CATGKAGGSYEQYF. Here the CDR3 DNA reads TGTGCCACGGGTAAAGCGGGAGGGTCCTACGAGCAGTACTTC.

The table lists this clone with a few counts. The chain has TRBV6-1 and TRBJ1-1, with 8 bases lining up with TRBD1. The CDR3 is made up of 15 amino acids. V trimming: 5 bases; J trimming: 7 bases; junction bases outside the gene matches: 12. The V gene's germline CDR1 is MNHNS and CDR2 SASEGT. CDR3 in amino acids: CASSPGQDLRSEAFF. The CDR3 region has the DNA TGTGCCAGCAGTCCGGGACAGGATTTACGCAGTGAAGCTTTCTTT.

The rearrangement joins TRBV7-4 to TRBJ2-2; D is unclear. The CDR3 runs to 12 residues. Trimming pared 7 bases from V and 6 bases from J, leaving 9 bases between. CDR1 and CDR2 from the germline V gene are SGHVT and SQSDAQ. DNA of the CDR3: TGTGCCAGCAAGGATACTCCCGGGGAGCTGTTTTTT. It codes for CASKDTPGELFF. The entire variable domain, with the rest obtained from reference TRBV7-4 and TRBJ2-2, is as follows: GAGVSQSPRYKVAKRGRDVALRCDSISGHVTLYWYRQTLGQGSEVLTYSQSDAQRDKSGRPSGRFSAERPERSVSTLKIQRTEQGDSAVYLCASKDTPGELFFGEGSRLTVL.

This rearrangement joins TRBV5-8 to TRBJ1-5, with D hard to call. From germline, CDR1 is SGHTS and CDR2 YDEGEE. CDR3 length equals 17 residues. Between the trimmed V and J ends, which lost 0 bases and 7 bases, there was a span of 20 bases. CDR3 DNA: TGTGCCAGCAGCTTGGGGCAGGTGGGGAATGGTCGCCAGCCCCAGCATTTT. Translated, it gives CASSLGQVGNGRQPQHF.

V is TRBV5-1 and J is TRBJ2-5; 9 nucleotides agree with TRBD2. The J segment lost 2 bases and the V segment lost 0 bases, leaving 5 bases of the junction unmatched. Germline V CDR1 and CDR2: SGHRS, YFSETQ. The length of the CDR3 is 16 residues. CDR3 bases: TGCGCCAGCAGCTTGGGGTTAGCGGGGGTACAAGAGACCCAGTACTTC. Encoded protein: CASSLGLAGVQETQYF.